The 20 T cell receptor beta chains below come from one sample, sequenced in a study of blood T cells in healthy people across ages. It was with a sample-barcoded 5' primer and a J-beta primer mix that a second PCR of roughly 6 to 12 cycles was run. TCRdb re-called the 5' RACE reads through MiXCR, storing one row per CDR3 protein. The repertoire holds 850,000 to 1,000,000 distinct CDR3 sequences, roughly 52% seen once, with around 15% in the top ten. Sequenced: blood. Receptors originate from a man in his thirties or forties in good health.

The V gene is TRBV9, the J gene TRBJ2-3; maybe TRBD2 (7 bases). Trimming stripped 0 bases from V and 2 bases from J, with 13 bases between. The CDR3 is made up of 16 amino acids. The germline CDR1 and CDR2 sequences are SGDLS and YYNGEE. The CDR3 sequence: CASSVEGGGLTDTQYF. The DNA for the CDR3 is TGTGCCAGCAGCGTAGAGGGCGGGGGCCTCACAGATACGCAGTATTTT.

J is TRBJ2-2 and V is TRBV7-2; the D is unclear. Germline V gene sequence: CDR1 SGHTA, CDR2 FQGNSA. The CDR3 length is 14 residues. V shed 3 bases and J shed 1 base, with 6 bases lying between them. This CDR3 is CASSFNRNTGELFF. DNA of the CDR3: TGTGCCAGCAGCTTTAACAGGAACACCGGGGAGCTGTTTTTT.

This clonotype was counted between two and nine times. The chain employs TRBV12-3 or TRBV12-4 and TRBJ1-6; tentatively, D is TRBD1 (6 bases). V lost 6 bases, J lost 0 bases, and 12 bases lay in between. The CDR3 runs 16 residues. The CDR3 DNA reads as TGTGCCAGCAGGCGACAGGCAAGCTCCTATAATTCACCCCTCCACTTT. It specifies CASRRQASSYNSPLHF.

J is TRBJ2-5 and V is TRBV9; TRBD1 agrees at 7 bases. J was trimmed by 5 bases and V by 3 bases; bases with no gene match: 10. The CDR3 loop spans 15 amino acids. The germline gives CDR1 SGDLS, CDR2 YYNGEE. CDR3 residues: CASSDGRGLWETQYF. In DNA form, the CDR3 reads TGTGCCAGCAGCGATGGCAGGGGGTTATGGGAGACCCAGTACTTC.

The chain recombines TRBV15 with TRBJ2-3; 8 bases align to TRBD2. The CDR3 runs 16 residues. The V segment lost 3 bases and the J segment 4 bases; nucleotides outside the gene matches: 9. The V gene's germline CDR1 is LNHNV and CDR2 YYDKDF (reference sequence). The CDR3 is CATSRELAATSDTQYF. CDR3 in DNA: TGTGCCACCAGCAGGGAACTAGCGGCAACTTCAGATACGCAGTATTTT.

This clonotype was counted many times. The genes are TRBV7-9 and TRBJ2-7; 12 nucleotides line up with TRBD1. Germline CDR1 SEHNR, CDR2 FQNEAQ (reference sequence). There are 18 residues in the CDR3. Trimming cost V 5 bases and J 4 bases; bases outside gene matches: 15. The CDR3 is CASSEIGTGGFLSYEQYF. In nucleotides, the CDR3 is TGTGCCAGCAGCGAAATTGGGACAGGGGGCTTTTTATCGTACGAGCAGTACTTC. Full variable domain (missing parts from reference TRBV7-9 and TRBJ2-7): DTGVSQNPRHKITKRGQNVTFRCDPISEHNRLYWYRQTLGQGPEFLTYFQNEAQLEKSRLLSDRFSAERPKGSFSTLEIQRTEQGDSAMYLCASSEIGTGGFLSYEQYFGPGTRLTVT.

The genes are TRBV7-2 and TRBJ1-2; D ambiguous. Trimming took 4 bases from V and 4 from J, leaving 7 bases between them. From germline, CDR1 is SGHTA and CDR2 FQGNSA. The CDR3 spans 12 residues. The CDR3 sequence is CASSSSPYGYTF. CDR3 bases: TGTGCCAGCAGCTCCTCTCCCTATGGCTACACCTTC. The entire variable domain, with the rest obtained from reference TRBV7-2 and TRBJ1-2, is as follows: GAGVSQSPSNKVTEKGKDVELRCDPISGHTALYWYRQSLGQGLEFLIYFQGNSAPDKSGLPSDRFSAERTGGSVSTLTIQRTQQEDSAVYLCASSSSPYGYTFGSGTRLTVV.

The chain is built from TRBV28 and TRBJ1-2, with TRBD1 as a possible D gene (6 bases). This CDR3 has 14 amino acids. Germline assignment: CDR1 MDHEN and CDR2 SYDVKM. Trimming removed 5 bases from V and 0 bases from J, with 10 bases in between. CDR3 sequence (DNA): TGTGCCAGCAGTACAGGGATAGCTAACTATGGCTACACCTTC. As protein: CASSTGIANYGYTF.

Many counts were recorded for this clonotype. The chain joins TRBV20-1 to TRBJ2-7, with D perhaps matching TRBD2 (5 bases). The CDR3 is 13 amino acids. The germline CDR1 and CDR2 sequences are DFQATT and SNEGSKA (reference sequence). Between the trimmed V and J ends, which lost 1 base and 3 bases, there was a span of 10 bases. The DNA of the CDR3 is TGCAGTGCTAGAGTCCCGGGGAACTACGAGCAGTACTTC. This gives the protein CSARVPGNYEQYF.

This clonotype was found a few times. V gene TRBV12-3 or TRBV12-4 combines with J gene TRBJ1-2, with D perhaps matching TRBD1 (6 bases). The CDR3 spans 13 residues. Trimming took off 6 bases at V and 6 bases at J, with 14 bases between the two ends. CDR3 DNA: TGTGCCAGCAGACCTCCGGGGGGCAATGGCTACACCTTC. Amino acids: CASRPPGGNGYTF.

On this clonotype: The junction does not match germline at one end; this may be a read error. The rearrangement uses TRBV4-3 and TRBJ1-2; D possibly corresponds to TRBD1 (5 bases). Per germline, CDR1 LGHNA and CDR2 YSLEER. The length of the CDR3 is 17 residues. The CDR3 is CGSSQVLVGGNNYGYTF. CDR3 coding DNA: TGCGGCAGCAGCCAAGTGTTGGTTGGGGGAAATAACTATGGCTACACCTTC.

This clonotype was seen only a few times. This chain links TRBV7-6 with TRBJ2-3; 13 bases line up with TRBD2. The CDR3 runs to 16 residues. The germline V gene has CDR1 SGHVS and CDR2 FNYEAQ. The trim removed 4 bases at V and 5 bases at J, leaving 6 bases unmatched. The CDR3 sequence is CASSSELAGGLDTQYF. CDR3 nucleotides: TGTGCCAGCAGCTCCGAACTAGCGGGGGGGTTAGATACGCAGTATTTT.

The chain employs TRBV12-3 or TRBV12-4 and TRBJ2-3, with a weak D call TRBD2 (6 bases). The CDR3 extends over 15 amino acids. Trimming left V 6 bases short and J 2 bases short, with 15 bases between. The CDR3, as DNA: TGTGCCAGCAGCTACACTGGCGGGGTCACAGATACGCAGTATTTT. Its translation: CASSYTGGVTDTQYF.

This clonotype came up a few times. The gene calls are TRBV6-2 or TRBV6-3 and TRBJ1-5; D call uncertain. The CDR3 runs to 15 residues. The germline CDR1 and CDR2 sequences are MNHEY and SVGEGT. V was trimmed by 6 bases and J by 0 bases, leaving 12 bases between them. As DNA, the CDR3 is TGTGCCAGCAGCTCCCGGGTTTATAGCAATCAGCCCCAGCATTTT. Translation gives CASSSRVYSNQPQHF.

CDR3 protein: CASTAVKTNVLTF. DNA of the CDR3: TGTGCCAGCACCGCAGTAAAGACCAACGTCCTGACTTTC. The chain uses TRBV11-2 and TRBJ2-6, with D uncertain. Germline values: CDR1 SGHAT, CDR2 FQNNGV. Trimming cost V 7 bases and J 8 bases, with 12 bases left between them. The CDR3 loop spans 13 amino acids.

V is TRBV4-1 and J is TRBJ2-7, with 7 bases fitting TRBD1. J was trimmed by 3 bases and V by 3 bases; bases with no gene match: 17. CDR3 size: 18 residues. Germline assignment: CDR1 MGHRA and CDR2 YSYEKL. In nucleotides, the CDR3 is TGCGCCAGCAGCCAGAGGTGGGACAGCGGAGCTTACGTCTACGAGCAGTACTTC. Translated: CASSQRWDSGAYVYEQYF.

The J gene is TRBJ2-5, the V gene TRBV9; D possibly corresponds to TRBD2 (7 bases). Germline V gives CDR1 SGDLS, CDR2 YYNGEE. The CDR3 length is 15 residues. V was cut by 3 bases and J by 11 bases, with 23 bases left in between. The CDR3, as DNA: TGTGCCAGCAGCGGGGGGGGCTTCGAGAATGGGGAGCAGTACTTC. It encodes CASSGGGFENGEQYF.

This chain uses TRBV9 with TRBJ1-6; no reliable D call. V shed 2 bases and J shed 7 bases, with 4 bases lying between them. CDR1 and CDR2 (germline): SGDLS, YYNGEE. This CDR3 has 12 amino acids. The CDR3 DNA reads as TGTGCCAGCAGCGTCATGAATTCACCCCTCCACTTT. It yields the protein CASSVMNSPLHF.

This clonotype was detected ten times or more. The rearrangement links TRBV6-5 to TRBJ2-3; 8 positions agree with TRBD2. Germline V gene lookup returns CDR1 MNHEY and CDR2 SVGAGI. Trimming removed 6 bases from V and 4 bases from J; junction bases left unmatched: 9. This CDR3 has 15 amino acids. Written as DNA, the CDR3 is TGTGCCAGCAGCGTCCGGGGGGGCCCCGCAGATACGCAGTATTTT. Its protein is CASSVRGGPADTQYF.

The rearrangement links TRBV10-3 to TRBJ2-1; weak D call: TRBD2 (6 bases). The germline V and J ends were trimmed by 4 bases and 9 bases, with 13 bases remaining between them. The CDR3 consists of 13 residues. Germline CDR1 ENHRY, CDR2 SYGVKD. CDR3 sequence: CAISGGVRGEQFF. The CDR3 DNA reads TGTGCCATCAGTGGGGGGGTGCGCGGTGAGCAGTTCTTC.